This T cell receptor (beta chain) was retrieved from a study of response to subunit inactivated influenza vaccine. Whole-study results and caveats: Authors suggested seasonal influenza vaccinations each recruit few new T cells.

TCRdb reprocessed the RT-PCR reads via MiXCR and lists one record per CDR3 protein. This sample has 530,000 or so distinct CDR3 sequences, with around 11% found just once. As regards this clonotype: What it recognizes is unknown.

Germline CDR1 and CDR2: SGHDT and YYEEEE. V was clipped by 4 bases and J by 2 bases, with 7 bases between them. The CDR3 totals 14 residues. The TCR originated in a man aged 50 or older who received an inactivated influenza vaccine. The sample was PBMCs from blood, taken on the day of vaccination. V and J are TRBV5-6 and TRBJ2-6; D unclear. The CDR3 coding sequence is TGTGCCAGCAGCGCCAAGGCTGGGGCCAACGTCCTGACTTTC. It encodes CASSAKAGANVLTF. The full variable domain, its missing parts supplied by reference TRBV5-6 and TRBJ2-6, is DAGVTQSPTHLIKTRGQQVTLRCSPKSGHDTVSWYQQALGQGPQFIFQYYEEEERQRGNFPDRFSGHQFPNYSSELNVNALLLGDSALYLCASSAKAGANVLTFGAGSRLTVL.